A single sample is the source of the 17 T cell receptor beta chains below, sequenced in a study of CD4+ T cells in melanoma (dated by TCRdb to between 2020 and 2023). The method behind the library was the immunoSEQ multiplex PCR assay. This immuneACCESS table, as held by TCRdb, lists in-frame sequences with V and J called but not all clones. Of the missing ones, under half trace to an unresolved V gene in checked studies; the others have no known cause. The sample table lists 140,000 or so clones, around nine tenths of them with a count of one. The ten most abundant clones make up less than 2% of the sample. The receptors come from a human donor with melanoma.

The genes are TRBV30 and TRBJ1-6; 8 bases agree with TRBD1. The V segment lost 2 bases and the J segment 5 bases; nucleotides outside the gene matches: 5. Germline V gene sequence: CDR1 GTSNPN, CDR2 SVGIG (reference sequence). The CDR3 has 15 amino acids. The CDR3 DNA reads TGTGCCTGGAGTAACAGGGGGACTAATAATTCACCCCTCCACTTT. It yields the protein CAWSNRGTNNSPLHF. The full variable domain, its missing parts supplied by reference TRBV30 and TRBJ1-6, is SQTIHQWPATLVQPVGSPLSLECTVEGTSNPNLYWYRQAAGRGLQLLFYSVGIGQISSEVPQNLSASRPQDRQFILSSKKLLLSDSGFYLCAWSNRGTNNSPLHFGNGTRLTVT.

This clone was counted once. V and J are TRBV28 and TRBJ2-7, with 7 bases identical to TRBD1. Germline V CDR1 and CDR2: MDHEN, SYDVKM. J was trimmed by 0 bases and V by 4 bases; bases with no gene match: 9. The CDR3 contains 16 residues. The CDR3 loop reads CASSSLQGSSSYEQYF. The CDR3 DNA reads TGTGCCAGCAGTTCGTTACAGGGGTCGAGCTCCTACGAGCAGTACTTC.

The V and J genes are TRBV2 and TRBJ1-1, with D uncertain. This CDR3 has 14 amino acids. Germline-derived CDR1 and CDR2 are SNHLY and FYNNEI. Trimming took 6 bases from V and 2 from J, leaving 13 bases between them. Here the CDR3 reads CASRPGHGNTEAFF. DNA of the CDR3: TGTGCCAGCAGGCCAGGCCACGGAAACACTGAAGCTTTCTTT.

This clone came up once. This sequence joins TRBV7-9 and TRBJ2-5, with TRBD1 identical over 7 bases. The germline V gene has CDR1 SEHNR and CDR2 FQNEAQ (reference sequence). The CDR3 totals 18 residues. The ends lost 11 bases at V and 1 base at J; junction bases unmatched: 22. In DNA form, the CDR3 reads TGTGCCGGTAGGAGCTCCGGGACAGTCCCAGCCAGCCAAGAGACCCAGTACTTC. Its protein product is CAGRSSGTVPASQETQYF.

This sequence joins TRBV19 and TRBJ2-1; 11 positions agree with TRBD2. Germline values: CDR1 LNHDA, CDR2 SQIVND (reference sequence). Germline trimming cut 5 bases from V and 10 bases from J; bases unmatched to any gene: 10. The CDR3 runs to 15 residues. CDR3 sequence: CASSATSGGFWEQFF. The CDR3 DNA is TGTGCCAGTAGTGCCACTAGCGGGGGTTTTTGGGAGCAGTTCTTC.

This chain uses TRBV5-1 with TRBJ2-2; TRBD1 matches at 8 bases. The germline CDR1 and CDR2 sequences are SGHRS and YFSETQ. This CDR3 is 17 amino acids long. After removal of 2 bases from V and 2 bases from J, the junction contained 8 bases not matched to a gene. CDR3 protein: CASSLEGQGGNTGELFF. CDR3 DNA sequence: TGCGCCAGCAGCTTAGAAGGACAGGGCGGTAACACCGGGGAGCTGTTTTTT.

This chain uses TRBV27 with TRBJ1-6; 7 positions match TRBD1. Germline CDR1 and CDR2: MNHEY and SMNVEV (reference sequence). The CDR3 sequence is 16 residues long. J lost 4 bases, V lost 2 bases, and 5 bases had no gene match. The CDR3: CASSLRPGQYNSPLHF. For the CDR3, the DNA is TGTGCCAGCAGTTTACGGCCGGGACAGTATAATTCACCCCTCCACTTT.

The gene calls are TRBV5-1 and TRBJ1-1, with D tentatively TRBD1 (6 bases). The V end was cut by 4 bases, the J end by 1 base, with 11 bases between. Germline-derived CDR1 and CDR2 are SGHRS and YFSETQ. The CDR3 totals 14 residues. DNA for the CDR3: TGCGCCAGCAGCCCCAGGGGAGGGAACACTGAAGCTTTCTTT. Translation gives CASSPRGGNTEAFF.

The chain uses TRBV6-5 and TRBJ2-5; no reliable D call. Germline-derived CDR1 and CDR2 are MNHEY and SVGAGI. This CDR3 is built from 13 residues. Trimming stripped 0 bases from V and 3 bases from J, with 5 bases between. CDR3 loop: CASSYSGKETQYF. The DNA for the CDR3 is TGTGCCAGCAGTTACTCGGGGAAAGAGACCCAGTACTTC.

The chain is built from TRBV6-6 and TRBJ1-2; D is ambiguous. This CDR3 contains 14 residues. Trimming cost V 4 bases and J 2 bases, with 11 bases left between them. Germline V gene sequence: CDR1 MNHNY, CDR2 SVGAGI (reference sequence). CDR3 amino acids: CASSSGINNYGYTF. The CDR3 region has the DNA TGTGCCAGCAGTTCTGGCATTAACAACTATGGCTACACCTTC.

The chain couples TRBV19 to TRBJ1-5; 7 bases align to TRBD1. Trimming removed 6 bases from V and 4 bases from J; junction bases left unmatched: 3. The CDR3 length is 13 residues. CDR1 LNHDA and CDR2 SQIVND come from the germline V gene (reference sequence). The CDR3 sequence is CASSKQGNQPQHF. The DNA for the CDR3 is TGTGCCAGTAGCAAACAGGGGAATCAGCCCCAGCATTTT.

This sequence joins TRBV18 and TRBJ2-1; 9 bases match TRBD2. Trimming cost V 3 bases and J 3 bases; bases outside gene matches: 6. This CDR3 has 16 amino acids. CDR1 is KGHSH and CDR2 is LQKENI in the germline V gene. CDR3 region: CASSPDLAGVYNEQFF. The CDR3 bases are TGTGCCAGCTCACCGGATTTAGCGGGGGTCTACAATGAGCAGTTCTTC.

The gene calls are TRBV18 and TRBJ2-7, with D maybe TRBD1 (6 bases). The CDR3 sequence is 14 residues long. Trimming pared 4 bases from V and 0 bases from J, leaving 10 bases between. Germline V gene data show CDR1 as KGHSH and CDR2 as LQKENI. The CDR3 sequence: CASSHGQISYEQYF. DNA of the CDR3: TGTGCCAGCTCACATGGACAGATCTCCTACGAGCAGTACTTC.

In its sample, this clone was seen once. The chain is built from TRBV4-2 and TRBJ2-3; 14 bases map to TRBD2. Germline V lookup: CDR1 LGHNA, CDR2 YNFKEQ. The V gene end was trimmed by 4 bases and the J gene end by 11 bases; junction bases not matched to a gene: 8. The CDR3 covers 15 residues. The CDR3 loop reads CASSPGTSGGQLQYF. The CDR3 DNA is TGTGCCAGCAGCCCAGGGACTAGCGGGGGACAGTTGCAGTATTTT.

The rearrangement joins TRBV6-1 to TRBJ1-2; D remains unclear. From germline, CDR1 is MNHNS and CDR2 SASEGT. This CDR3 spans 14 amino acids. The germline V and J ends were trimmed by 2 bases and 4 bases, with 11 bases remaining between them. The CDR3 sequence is CASSESAGSYGYTF. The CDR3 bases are TGTGCCAGCAGTGAAAGTGCGGGCAGCTATGGCTACACCTTC.

The CDR3 bases are TGTGCCAGCAGCTTAAATCCAGCGGGGTGGAATGAGCAGTTCTTC. This encodes CASSLNPAGWNEQFF. The chain links TRBV7-3 to TRBJ2-1, with TRBD2 matching over 7 bases. The CDR3 loop spans 15 amino acids. CDR1 is SGHTA, CDR2 FQGTGA, per germline. V shed 1 base and J 7 bases; nucleotides not matched to a gene: 7.

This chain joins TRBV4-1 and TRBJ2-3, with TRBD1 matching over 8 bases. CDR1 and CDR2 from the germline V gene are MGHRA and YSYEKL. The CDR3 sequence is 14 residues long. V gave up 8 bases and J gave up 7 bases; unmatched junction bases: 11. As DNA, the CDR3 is TGCGCCAGCTCCCGGGGGCAGGGGGCAAATACGCAGTATTTT. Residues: CASSRGQGANTQYF.